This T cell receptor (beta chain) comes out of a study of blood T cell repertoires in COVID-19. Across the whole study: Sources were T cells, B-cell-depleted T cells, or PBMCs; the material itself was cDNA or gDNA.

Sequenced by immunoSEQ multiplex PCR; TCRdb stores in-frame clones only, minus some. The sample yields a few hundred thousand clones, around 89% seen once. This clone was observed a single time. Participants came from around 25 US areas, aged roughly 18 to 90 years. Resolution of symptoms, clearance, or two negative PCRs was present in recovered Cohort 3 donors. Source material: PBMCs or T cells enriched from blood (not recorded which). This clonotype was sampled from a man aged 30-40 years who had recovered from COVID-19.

The CDR3: CASARTGPTYEQYF. Written as DNA, the CDR3 is TGTGCCAGTGCCCGGACAGGGCCGACCTACGAGCAGTACTTC. The J gene is TRBJ2-7, the V gene TRBV19, with 8 bases that match TRBD1. Germline V gives CDR1 LNHDA, CDR2 SQIVND (reference sequence). V was clipped by 8 bases and J by 2 bases; unmatched bases: 8. The CDR3 length is 14 residues.